The T cell receptor (beta chain) under discussion was sequenced for a study of identical twins. Germline V lookup: CDR1 LNHNV, CDR2 YYDKDF (reference sequence). The V segment lost 2 bases and the J segment 0 bases; nucleotides outside the gene matches: 16. CDR3 size: 21 residues. A universal primer site was added by template switching, and unique molecular identifiers were carried by the cDNA. TCRdb recomputed calls from the 5' RACE reads with MiXCR, one row per CDR3 protein. Here the sample spans 450,000 to 650,000 distinct CDR3 sequences, roughly 15% being singletons. This clonotype was detected ten times or more. Its target is unknown. General study results and limits: Invariant cells of the MAIT and iNKT types might have partly distorted the zero-insertion analyses. Modelling underestimated the level of out-of-frame TCR alpha sharing observed in monozygotic twins. Beta clonotypes that were abundant in cord blood contained fewer insertions, a pattern absent from memory repertoires.

The same data also contributed to another study, on yellow fever vaccine responses in identical twins.

This rearrangement joins TRBV15 to TRBJ2-1, with 10 nucleotides matching TRBD1. The receptor was derived from a woman between 18 and 29 years old in good health. The sequenced material came from CD4+ T cells sorted from blood. The chain's CDR3 is CATSRSLRDRGFMGSYNEQFF. CDR3 DNA sequence: TGTGCCACCAGCAGATCACTCCGGGACAGGGGATTTATGGGCTCCTACAATGAGCAGTTCTTC.